This T cell receptor beta chain comes out of a study of T cells in Graves' hyperthyroidism and ophthalmopathy. At the level of the study: Prior to any treatment, at the point of initial diagnosis, peripheral blood was collected.

Germline loops: CDR1 SEHNR, CDR2 FQNEAQ (reference sequence). V was cut by 2 bases and J by 1 base, with 6 bases left in between. The CDR3 loop spans 14 amino acids. TCR beta CDR3 regions were amplified from RNA. First-round RT-PCR of the TCR CDR3 relied on the HTBI primer set. From the multiplex PCR reads, TCRdb called clonotypes with MiXCR, one entry per CDR3 protein. The repertoire holds a few hundred thousand distinct CDR3 sequences, with around 20% as singletons. Whole-study findings and limits: By a 13 V-J model, ophthalmopathy was set apart from stable hyperthyroidism. Blood also showed most of the thyroid clonotypes that were expanded above 0.001.

This clonotype was picked up many times. Antigen: not known. Exclusion criteria comprised uncontrolled infection, other autoimmune disease, pregnancy or lactation. This clonotype was obtained from a man aged 35-49 years with Graves' hyperthyroidism. Material: blood. The genes are TRBV7-9 and TRBJ1-3; D call uncertain. This chain's CDR3 is CASSLQISGNTIYF. The CDR3 DNA is TGTGCCAGCAGCTTACAGATTTCTGGAAACACCATATATTTT.